The 5 T cell receptor beta chains presented below share a single source sample, sequenced in a study of blood T cell repertoires in COVID-19. Assay used: immunoSEQ multiplex PCR; TCRdb lists only in-frame clones, some missing. The table shows 55,000 to 80,000 clones, with about three quarters occurring only once. The source material was peripheral blood. All receptors derive from a human donor in a cohort sampled during active COVID-19.

This clone was seen just once. The J gene is TRBJ2-5, the V gene TRBV7-3; D is unresolved. Trimming stripped 1 base from V and 5 bases from J, with 8 bases between. From germline, CDR1 is SGHTA and CDR2 FQGTGA. The CDR3 runs 13 residues. The CDR3 spells CASSLSPPETQYF. The CDR3 nucleotides read TGTGCCAGCAGCTTAAGTCCCCCGGAGACCCAGTACTTC.

The V call is TRBV15, the J call TRBJ2-5, with 14 bases fitting TRBD2. V was pared by 5 bases and J by 3 bases, with 2 bases of the junction left unmatched. CDR3 length equals 15 residues. Germline V gene sequence: CDR1 LNHNV, CDR2 YYDKDF (reference sequence). The CDR3 DNA reads as TGTGCCACCAGCTCGGGACTAGCGGGAGAAGAGACCCAGTACTTC. This encodes CATSSGLAGEETQYF.

The genes are TRBV18 and TRBJ2-1, with 9 bases aligning to TRBD1. The CDR3 is 16 amino acids. CDR1 and CDR2 from the germline V gene are KGHSH and LQKENI. J lost 3 bases, V lost 6 bases, and 9 bases had no gene match. The CDR3: CASSPSGTGIYNEQFF. The CDR3 DNA reads TGTGCCAGCTCCCCCTCCGGGACAGGGATCTACAATGAGCAGTTCTTC.

The rearrangement joins TRBV5-6 to TRBJ2-4; D possibly corresponds to TRBD2 (6 bases). This CDR3 region has 19 residues. Germline V gene data show CDR1 as SGHDT and CDR2 as YYEEEE. V lost 2 bases and J 7 bases, leaving 28 bases between the germline ends. This CDR3 reads CASSFMASGPRSQANIQYF. CDR3 sequence (DNA): TGTGCCAGCAGCTTCATGGCCAGCGGGCCACGGTCCCAAGCCAACATTCAGTACTTC.

The chain combines TRBV6-5 with TRBJ1-1; a weak D match, TRBD1 (5 bases). V lost 5 bases to trimming and J lost 3 bases, with 7 bases between them. This CDR3 comprises 12 residues. In germline, CDR1 is MNHEY, CDR2 SVGAGI. CDR3 bases: TGTGCCAGCAGTCGCAGGGACACTGAAGCTTTCTTT. This gives the protein CASSRRDTEAFF.